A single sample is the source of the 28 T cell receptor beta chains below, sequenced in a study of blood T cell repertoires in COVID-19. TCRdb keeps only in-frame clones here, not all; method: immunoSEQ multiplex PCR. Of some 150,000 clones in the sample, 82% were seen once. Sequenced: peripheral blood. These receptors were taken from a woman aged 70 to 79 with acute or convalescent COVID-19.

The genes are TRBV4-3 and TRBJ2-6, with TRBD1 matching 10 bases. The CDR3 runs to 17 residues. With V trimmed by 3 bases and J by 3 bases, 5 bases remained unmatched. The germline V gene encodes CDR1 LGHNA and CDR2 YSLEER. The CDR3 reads CASSQDRGIGGANVLTF. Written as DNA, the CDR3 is TGCGCCAGCAGCCAGGACAGGGGGATTGGTGGGGCCAACGTCCTGACTTTC.

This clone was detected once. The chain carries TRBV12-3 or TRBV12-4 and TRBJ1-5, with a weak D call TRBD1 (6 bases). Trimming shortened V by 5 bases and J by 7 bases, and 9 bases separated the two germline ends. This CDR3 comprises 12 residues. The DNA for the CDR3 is TGTGCCAGCAGTCGGGACAACCAGCCCCAGCATTTT. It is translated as CASSRDNQPQHF.

The CDR3 DNA reads TGTGCCAGCAGCTTGGCGGGCGCGGGAGCGAACACCGGGGAGCTGTTTTTT. Its translation: CASSLAGAGANTGELFF. The J gene is TRBJ2-2, the V gene TRBV5-8, with 7 positions matching TRBD2. V lost 0 bases and J lost 0; bases outside the gene matches: 5. This CDR3 contains 17 residues. CDR1 is SGHTS and CDR2 is YDEGEE in the germline V gene.

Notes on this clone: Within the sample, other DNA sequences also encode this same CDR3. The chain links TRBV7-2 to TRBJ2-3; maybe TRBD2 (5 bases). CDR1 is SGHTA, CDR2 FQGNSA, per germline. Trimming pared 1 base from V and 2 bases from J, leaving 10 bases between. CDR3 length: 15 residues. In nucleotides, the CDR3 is TGTGCCAGCAGCTTAGTTGCGGGCGTCACAGATACGCAGTATTTT. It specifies CASSLVAGVTDTQYF.

In DNA form, the CDR3 reads TGTGCCAGCCGGGCAGGGTCCAGCTCACCCCTCCACTTT. Translated: CASRAGSSSPLHF. This chain links TRBV2 with TRBJ1-6, with D possibly being TRBD1 (5 bases). The CDR3 spans 13 residues. The V and J ends lost 8 bases and 10 bases respectively, with 15 bases between them. Germline CDR1 and CDR2: SNHLY and FYNNEI.

In DNA form, the CDR3 reads TGTGCCAGCAGCGGCCAAGGGAAGGGGAGGTCCTACGAGCAGTACTTC. The encoded protein is CASSGQGKGRSYEQYF. The genes are TRBV21-1 and TRBJ2-7; TRBD2, as called in the table, went unchecked against the DNA. TRBV21-1 is an annotated pseudogene. The CDR3 is made up of 16 amino acids.

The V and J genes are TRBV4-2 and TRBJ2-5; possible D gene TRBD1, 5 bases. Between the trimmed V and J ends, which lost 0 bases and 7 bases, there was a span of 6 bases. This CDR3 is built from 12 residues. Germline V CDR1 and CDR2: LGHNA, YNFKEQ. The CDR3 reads CASSQDRGTQYF. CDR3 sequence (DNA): TGTGCCAGCAGCCAAGATAGGGGGACCCAGTACTTC.

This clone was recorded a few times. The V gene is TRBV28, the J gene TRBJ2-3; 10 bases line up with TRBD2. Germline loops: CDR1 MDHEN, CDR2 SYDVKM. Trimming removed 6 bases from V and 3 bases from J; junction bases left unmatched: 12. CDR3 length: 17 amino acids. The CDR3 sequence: CASRASGRAGGTDTQYF. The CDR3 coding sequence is TGTGCCAGCAGAGCTAGCGGGAGAGCAGGAGGTACAGATACGCAGTATTTT. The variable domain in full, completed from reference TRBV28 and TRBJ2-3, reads DVKVTQSSRYLVKRTGEKVFLECVQDMDHENMFWYRQDPGLGLRLIYFSYDVKMKEKGDIPEGYSVSREKKERFSLILESASTNQTSMYLCASRASGRAGGTDTQYFGPGTRLTVL.

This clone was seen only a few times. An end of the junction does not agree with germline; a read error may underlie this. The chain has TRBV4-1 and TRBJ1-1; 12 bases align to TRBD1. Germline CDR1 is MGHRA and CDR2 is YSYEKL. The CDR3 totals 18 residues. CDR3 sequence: CASSQGPGQGAQNPEAFF. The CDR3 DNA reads TGCGCCAGCAGCCAAGGCCCGGGACAGGGGGCACAGAACCCTGAAGCTTTCTTT.

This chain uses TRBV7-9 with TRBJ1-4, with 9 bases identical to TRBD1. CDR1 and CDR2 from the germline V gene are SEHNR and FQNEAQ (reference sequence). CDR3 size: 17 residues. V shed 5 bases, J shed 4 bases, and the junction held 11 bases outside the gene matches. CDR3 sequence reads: CASSGDRAHGGNEKLFF. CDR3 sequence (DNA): TGTGCCAGCAGCGGGGACAGGGCCCACGGCGGTAATGAAAAACTGTTTTTT.

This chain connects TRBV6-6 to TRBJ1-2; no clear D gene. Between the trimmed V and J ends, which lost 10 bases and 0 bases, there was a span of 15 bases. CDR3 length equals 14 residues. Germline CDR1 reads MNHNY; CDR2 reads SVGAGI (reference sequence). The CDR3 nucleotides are TGTGCCACCCTACTAGAAATCTCTAACTATGGCTACACCTTC. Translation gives CATLLEISNYGYTF.

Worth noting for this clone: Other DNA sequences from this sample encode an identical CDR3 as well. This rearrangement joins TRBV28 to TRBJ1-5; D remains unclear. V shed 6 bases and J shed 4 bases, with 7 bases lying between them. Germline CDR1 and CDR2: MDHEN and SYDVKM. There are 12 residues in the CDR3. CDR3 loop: CASRSSNQPQHF. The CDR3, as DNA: TGTGCCAGCAGGTCTAGTAATCAGCCCCAGCATTTT. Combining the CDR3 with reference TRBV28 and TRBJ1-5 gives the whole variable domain DVKVTQSSRYLVKRTGEKVFLECVQDMDHENMFWYRQDPGLGLRLIYFSYDVKMKEKGDIPEGYSVSREKKERFSLILESASTNQTSMYLCASRSSNQPQHFGDGTRLSIL.

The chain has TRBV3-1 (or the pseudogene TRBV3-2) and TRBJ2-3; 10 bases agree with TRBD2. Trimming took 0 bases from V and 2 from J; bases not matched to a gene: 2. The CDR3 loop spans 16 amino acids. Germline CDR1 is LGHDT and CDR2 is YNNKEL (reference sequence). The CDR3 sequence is CASSQDTSGVTDTQYF. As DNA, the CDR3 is TGTGCCAGCAGCCAAGATACTAGCGGGGTCACAGATACGCAGTATTTT.

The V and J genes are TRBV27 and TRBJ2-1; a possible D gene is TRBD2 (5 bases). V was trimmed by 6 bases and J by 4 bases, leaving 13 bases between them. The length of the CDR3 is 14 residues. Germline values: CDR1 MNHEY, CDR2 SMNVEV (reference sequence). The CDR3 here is CASSSPKRYNEQFF. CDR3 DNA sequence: TGTGCCAGCAGCTCCCCGAAGCGGTACAATGAGCAGTTCTTC.

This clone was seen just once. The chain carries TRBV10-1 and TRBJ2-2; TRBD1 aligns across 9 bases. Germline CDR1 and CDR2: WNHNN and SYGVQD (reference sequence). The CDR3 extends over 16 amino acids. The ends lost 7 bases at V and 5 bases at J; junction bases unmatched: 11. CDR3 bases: TGCGCCAGCATTGACCCGGGGACAGGGCTTACCGGGGAGCTGTTTTTT. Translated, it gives CASIDPGTGLTGELFF.

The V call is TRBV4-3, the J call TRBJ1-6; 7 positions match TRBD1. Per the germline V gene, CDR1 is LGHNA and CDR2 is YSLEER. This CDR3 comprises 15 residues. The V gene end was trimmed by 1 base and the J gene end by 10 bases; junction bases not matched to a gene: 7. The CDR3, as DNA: TGCGCCAGCAGCCAAGTTACAGGGGCGGCGTCACCCCTCCACTTT. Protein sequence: CASSQVTGAASPLHF.

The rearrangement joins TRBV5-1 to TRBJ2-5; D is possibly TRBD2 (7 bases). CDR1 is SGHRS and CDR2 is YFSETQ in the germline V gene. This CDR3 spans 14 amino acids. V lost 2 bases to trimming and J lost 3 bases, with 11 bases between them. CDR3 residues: CASSFGGPEETQYF. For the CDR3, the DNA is TGCGCCAGCAGCTTCGGGGGGCCTGAAGAGACCCAGTACTTC.

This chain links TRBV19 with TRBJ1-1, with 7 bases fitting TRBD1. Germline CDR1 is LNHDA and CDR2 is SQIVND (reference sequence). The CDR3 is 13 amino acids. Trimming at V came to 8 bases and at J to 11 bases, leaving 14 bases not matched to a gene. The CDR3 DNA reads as TGTGCCAGTTTTTCCTTAATGACAGGGAGCGCTTTCTTT. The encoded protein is CASFSLMTGSAFF.

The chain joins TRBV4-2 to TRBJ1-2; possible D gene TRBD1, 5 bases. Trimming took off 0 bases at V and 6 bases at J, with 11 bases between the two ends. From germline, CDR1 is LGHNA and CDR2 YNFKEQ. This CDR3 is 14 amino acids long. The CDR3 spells CASSQDSRVDGYTF. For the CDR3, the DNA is TGTGCCAGCAGCCAAGACAGCAGGGTGGATGGCTACACCTTC.

This CDR3 is CASSLGTGWETQYF. In DNA, the CDR3 is TGTGCCAGTAGTTTGGGGACAGGGTGGGAGACCCAGTACTTC. The chain uses TRBV19 and TRBJ2-5; 9 nucleotides line up with TRBD1. V gave up 5 bases and J gave up 5 bases; unmatched junction bases: 6. This CDR3 spans 14 amino acids. Looked up from germline, CDR1 is LNHDA and CDR2 is SQIVND (reference sequence).

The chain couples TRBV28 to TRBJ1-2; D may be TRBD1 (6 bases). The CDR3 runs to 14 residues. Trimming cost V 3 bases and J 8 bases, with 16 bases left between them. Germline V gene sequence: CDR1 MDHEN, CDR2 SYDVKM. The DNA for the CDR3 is TGTGCCAGCAGTTTCTCAGGGGAATGGCAGGGCTACACCTTC. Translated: CASSFSGEWQGYTF.

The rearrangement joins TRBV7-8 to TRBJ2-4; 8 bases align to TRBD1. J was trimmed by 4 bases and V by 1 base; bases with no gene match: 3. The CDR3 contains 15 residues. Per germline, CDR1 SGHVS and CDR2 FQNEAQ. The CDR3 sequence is CASSLERQGKNIQYF. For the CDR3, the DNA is TGTGCCAGCAGCTTAGAACGACAGGGGAAAAACATTCAGTACTTC.

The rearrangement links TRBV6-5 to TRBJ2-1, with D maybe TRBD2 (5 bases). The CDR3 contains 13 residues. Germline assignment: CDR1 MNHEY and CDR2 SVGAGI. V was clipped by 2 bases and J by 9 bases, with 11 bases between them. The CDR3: CASSYNAGAEQFF. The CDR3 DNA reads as TGTGCCAGCAGTTACAACGCGGGTGCTGAGCAGTTCTTC.

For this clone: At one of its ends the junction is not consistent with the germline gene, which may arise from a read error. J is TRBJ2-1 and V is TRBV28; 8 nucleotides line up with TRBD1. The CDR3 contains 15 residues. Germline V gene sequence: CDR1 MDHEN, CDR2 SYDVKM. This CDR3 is CASSSTGVGYKEQFF. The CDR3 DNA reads TGTGCCAGCAGTTCGACAGGGGTCGGGTACAAGGAGCAGTTCTTC.

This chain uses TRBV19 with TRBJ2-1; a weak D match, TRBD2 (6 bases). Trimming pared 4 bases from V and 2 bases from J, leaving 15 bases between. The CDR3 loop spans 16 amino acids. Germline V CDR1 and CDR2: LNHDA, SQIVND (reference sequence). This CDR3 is CASSSLGGAPYNEQFF. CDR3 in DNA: TGTGCCAGTAGTAGCCTCGGCGGGGCCCCCTACAATGAGCAGTTCTTC. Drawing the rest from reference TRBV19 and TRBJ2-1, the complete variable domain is DGGITQSPKYLFRKEGQNVTLSCEQNLNHDAMYWYRQDPGQGLRLIYYSQIVNDFQKGDIAEGYSVSREKKESFPLTVTSAQKNPTAFYLCASSSLGGAPYNEQFFGPGTRLTVL.

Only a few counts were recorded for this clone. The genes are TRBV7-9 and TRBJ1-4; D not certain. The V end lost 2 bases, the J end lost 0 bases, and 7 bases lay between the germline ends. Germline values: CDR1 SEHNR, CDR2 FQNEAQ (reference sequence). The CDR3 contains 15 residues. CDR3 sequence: CASSLWAATNEKLFF. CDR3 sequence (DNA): TGTGCCAGCAGCTTATGGGCAGCAACTAATGAAAAACTGTTTTTT.

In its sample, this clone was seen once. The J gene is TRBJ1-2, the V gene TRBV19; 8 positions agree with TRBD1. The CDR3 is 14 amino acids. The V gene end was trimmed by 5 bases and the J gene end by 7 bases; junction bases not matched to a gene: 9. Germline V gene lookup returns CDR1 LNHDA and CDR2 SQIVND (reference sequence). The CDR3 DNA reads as TGTGCCAGTAGTCGACCGGGACAGGCGTTTGGCTACACCTTC. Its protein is CASSRPGQAFGYTF.

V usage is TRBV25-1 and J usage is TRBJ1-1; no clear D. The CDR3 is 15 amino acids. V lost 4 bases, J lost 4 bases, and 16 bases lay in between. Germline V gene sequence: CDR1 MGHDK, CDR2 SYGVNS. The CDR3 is CASSALRRKGTEAFF. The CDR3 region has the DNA TGTGCCAGCAGTGCCCTGAGGAGGAAAGGCACTGAAGCTTTCTTT.